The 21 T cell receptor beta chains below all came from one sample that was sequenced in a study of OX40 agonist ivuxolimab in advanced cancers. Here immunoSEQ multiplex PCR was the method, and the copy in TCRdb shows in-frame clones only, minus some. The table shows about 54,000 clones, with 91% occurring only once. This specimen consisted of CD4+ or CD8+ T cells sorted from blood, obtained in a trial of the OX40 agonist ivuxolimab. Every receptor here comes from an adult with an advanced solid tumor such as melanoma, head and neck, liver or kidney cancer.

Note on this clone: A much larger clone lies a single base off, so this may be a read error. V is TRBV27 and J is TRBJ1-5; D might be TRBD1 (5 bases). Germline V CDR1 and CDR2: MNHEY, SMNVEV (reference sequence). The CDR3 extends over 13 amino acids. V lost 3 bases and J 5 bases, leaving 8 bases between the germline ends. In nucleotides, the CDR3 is TGTGCCAGCAGTTTTGGGGCTTATCAGCCCCAGCATTTT. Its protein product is CASSFGAYQPQHF.

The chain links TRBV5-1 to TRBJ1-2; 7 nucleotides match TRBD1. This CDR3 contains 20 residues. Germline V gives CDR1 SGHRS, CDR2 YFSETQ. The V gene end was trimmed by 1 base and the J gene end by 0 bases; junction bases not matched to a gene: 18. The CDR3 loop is CASSLSMVSGGYQPNYGYTF. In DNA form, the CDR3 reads TGCGCCAGCAGCTTGTCGATGGTCTCAGGGGGATACCAGCCTAACTATGGCTACACCTTC.

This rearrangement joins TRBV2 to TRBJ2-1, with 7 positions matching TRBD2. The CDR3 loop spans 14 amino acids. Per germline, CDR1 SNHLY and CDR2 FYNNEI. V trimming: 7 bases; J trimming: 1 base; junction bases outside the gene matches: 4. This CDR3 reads CASTLLASYNEQFF. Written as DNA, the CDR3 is TGTGCCAGCACACTACTAGCGTCCTACAATGAGCAGTTCTTC.

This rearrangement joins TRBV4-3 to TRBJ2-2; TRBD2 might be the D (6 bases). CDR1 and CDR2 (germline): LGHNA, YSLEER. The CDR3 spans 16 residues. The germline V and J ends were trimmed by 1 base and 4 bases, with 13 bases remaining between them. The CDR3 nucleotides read TGCGCCAGCAGCCAAGCCTTCATCGGGGGCACCGGGGAGCTGTTTTTT. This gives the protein CASSQAFIGGTGELFF.

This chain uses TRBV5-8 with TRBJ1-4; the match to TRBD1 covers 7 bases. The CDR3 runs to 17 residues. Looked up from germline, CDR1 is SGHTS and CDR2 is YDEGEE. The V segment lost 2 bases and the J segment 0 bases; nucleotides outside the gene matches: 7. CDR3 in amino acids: CASSFGTVKPTNEKLFF. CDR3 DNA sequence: TGTGCCAGCAGCTTCGGGACAGTTAAACCAACTAATGAAAAACTGTTTTTT.

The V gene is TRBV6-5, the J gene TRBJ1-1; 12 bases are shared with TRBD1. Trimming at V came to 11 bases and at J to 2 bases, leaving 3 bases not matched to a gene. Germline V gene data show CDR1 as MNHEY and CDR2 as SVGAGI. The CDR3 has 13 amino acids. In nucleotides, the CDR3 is TGTGCCTCGGGACAGGGGGCAAACACTGAAGCTTTCTTT. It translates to CASGQGANTEAFF.

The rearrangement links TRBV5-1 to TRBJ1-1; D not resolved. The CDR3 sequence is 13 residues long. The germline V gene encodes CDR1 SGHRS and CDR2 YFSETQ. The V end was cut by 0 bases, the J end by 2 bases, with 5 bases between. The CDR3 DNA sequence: TGCGCCAGCAGCTTGGGCAGAAACACTGAAGCTTTCTTT. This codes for CASSLGRNTEAFF. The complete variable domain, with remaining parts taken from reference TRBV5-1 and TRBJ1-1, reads KAGVTQTPRYLIKTRGQQVTLSCSPISGHRSVSWYQQTPGQGLQFLFEYFSETQRNKGNFPGRFSGRQFSNSRSEMNVSTLELGDSALYLCASSLGRNTEAFFGQGTRLTVV.

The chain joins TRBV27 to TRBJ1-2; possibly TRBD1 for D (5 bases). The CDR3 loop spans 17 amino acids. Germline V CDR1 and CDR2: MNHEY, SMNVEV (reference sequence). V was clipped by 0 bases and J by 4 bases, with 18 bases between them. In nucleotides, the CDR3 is TGTGCCAGCAGTTTATCGATGTTCGGGGCCGGATCCTATGGCTACACCTTC. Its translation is CASSLSMFGAGSYGYTF.

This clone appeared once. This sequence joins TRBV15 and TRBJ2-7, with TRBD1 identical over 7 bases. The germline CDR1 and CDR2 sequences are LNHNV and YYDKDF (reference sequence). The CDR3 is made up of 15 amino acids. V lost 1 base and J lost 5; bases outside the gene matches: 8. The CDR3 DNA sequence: TGTGCCACCAGCAGAGGATCCAGGGACAGTCACGAGCAGTACTTC. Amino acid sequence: CATSRGSRDSHEQYF.

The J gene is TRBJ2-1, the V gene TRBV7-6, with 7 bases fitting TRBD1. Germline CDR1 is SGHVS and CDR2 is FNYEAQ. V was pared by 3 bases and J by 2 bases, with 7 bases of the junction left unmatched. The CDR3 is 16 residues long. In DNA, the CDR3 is TGTGCCAGCAGCTTTCAGACAGGGCGACCCTACAATGAGCAGTTCTTC. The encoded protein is CASSFQTGRPYNEQFF.

The CDR3 is CASSSLTSGTREQYF. CDR3 nucleotide sequence: TGTGCCAGCAGCTCGCTGACTAGCGGGACGCGAGAGCAGTACTTC. The chain combines TRBV7-2 with TRBJ2-5, with 11 bases that match TRBD2. V lost 4 bases to trimming and J lost 11 bases; unmatched junction nucleotides: 12. The germline V gene encodes CDR1 SGHTA and CDR2 FQGNSA. CDR3 length: 15 amino acids. Full variable domain (missing parts from reference TRBV7-2 and TRBJ2-5): GAGVSQSPSNKVTEKGKDVELRCDPISGHTALYWYRQSLGQGLEFLIYFQGNSAPDKSGLPSDRFSAERTGGSVSTLTIQRTQQEDSAVYLCASSSLTSGTREQYFGPGTRLLVL.

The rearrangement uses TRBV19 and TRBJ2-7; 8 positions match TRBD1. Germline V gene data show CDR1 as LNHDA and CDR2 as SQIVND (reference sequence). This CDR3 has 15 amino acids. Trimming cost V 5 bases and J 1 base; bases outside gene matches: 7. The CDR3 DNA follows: TGTGCCAGTAGTCGGACAGGGAGCTTATCCTACGAGCAGTACTTC. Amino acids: CASSRTGSLSYEQYF.

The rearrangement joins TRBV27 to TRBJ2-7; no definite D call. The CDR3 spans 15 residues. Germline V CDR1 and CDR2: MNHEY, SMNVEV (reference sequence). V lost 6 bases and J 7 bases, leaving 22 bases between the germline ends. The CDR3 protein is CASSLGPSSLREQYF. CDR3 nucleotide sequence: TGTGCCAGCAGCTTAGGACCCTCATCTTTAAGGGAGCAGTACTTC.

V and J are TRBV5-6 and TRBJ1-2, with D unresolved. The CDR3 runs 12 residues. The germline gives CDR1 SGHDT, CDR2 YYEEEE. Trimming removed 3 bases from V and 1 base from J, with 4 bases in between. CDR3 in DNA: TGTGCCAGCAGCTGGAATAACTATGGCTACACCTTC. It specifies CASSWNNYGYTF. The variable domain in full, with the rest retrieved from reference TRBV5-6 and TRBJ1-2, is DAGVTQSPTHLIKTRGQQVTLRCSPKSGHDTVSWYQQALGQGPQFIFQYYEEEERQRGNFPDRFSGHQFPNYSSELNVNALLLGDSALYLCASSWNNYGYTFGSGTRLTVV.

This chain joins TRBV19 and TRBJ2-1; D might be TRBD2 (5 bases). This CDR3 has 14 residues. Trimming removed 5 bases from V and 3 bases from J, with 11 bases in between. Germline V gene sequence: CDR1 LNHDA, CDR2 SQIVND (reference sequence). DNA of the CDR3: TGTGCCAGTAGTTTAAAGCGGAGCTACAATGAGCAGTTCTTC. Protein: CASSLKRSYNEQFF.

CDR3 nucleotide sequence: TGCGCCAGCAGCCAAGAAGGGGGTCTTGACACTGAAGCTTTCTTT. This encodes CASSQEGGLDTEAFF. The V call is TRBV4-1, the J call TRBJ1-1, with TRBD1 as a possible D gene (6 bases). V lost 0 bases, J lost 3 bases, and 11 bases lay in between. The CDR3 sequence is 15 residues long. Germline V CDR1 and CDR2: MGHRA, YSYEKL.

CDR3 DNA: TGTGCCAGCAGCTTATCTGGAAACACCATATATTTT. Amino acid sequence: CASSLSGNTIYF. This chain links TRBV13 with TRBJ1-3; D is undetermined. The germline V gene encodes CDR1 PRHDT and CDR2 FYEKMQ (reference sequence). This CDR3 is 12 amino acids long. The ends were cut back, 2 bases at V and 1 base at J, with 0 bases in the middle.

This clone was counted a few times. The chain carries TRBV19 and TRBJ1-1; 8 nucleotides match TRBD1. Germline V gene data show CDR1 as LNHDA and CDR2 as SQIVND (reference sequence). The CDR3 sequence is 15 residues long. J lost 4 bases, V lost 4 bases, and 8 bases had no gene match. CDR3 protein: CASSTYQDRVTEAFF. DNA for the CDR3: TGTGCCAGTAGTACCTATCAGGACAGGGTCACTGAAGCTTTCTTT.

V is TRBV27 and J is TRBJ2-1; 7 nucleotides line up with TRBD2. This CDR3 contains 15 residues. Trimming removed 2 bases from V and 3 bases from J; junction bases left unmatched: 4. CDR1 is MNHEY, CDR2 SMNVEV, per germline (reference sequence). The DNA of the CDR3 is TGTGCCAGCAGTTTACTACTAGCGAACTACAATGAGCAGTTCTTC. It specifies CASSLLLANYNEQFF.

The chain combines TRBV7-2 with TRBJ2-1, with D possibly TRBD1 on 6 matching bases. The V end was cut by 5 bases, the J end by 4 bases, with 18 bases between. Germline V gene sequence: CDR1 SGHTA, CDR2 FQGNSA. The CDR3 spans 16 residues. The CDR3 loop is CASSENPGTLYNEQFF. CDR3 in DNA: TGTGCCAGCAGCGAGAATCCCGGGACACTTTACAATGAGCAGTTCTTC.

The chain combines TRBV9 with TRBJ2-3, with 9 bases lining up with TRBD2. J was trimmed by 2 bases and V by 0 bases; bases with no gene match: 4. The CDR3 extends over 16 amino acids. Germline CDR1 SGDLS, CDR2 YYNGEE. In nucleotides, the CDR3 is TGTGCCAGCAGCGTAGCTAGCGGGACTTACACAGATACGCAGTATTTT. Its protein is CASSVASGTYTDTQYF.